One sample yielded the 25 T cell receptor beta chains listed below, sequenced in a study of response to subunit inactivated influenza vaccine. TCRdb re-called the RT-PCR reads through MiXCR, storing one row per CDR3 protein. The data show fewer than 350,000 distinct CDR3 sequences, with just over 20% seen just once and 9.5% to 13% held by the top ten. The material sequenced was PBMCs from blood, taken about 20 months after vaccination. These receptor sequences come from a man between 45 and 75 years old who received an inactivated influenza vaccine.

The chain joins TRBV21-1 to TRBJ2-1; the table gives TRBD1 as D, unverified against the DNA. TRBV21-1 corresponds to a pseudogene. The CDR3 runs 16 residues. CDR3 coding DNA: TGTGCCAGCAGCAAAGTGCGGTACGGGAAAAACAATGAGCAGTTCTTC. Its protein is CASSKVRYGKNNEQFF.

The rearrangement joins TRBV18 to TRBJ2-2; 7 positions match TRBD1. Germline CDR1 reads KGHSH; CDR2 reads LQKENI. The CDR3 loop spans 20 amino acids. V dropped 3 bases and J dropped 0; count of bases not matched to a gene: 16. The CDR3 DNA sequence: TGTGCCAGCTCACCTTGGCCACCGGGACAGAGTACCTCGAACACCGGGGAGCTGTTTTTT. Translating gives CASSPWPPGQSTSNTGELFF. The full variable domain, rest sourced from reference TRBV18 and TRBJ2-2, is NAGVMQNPRHLVRRRGQEARLRCSPMKGHSHVYWYRQLPEEGLKFMVYLQKENIIDESGMPKERFSAEFPKEGPSILRIQQVVRGDSAAYFCASSPWPPGQSTSNTGELFFGEGSRLTVL.

V is TRBV30 and J is TRBJ1-2; 11 nucleotides agree with TRBD1. The CDR3 is 14 amino acids. Germline values: CDR1 GTSNPN, CDR2 SVGIG (reference sequence). J lost 7 bases, V lost 5 bases, and 9 bases had no gene match. The CDR3 coding sequence is TGTGCCTGGGCCCCCGGACAGGGGGCCGTTGGCTACACCTTC. It is translated as CAWAPGQGAVGYTF.

This clonotype was detected only a few times. The chain combines TRBV20-1 with TRBJ1-6; possibly TRBD1 for D (5 bases). V lost 4 bases and J 11 bases, leaving 18 bases between the germline ends. The CDR3 runs 14 residues. Germline CDR1 is DFQATT and CDR2 is SNEGSKA (reference sequence). Written as DNA, the CDR3 is TGCAGTGCTAAAGAGACAGACACTAGACCACCCCTCCACTTT. This codes for CSAKETDTRPPLHF.

This clonotype has ten or more counts. The chain joins TRBV14 to TRBJ1-3, with no clear D. The V end lost 1 base, the J end lost 0 bases, and 10 bases lay between the germline ends. Germline V gives CDR1 SGHDN, CDR2 FVKESK. The CDR3 is 16 amino acids. The CDR3 DNA sequence: TGTGCCAGCAGCCAAGGTCAGCTTTTCTCTGGAAACACCATATATTTT. As protein: CASSQGQLFSGNTIYF.

The V call is TRBV7-8, the J call TRBJ2-1; 9 nucleotides line up with TRBD1. J lost 8 bases, V lost 0 bases, and 8 bases had no gene match. This CDR3 spans 16 amino acids. Germline CDR1 and CDR2: SGHVS and FQNEAQ. The CDR3 coding sequence is TGTGCCAGCAGCTTAGCGCTTGGGACAGGGAGCGATGAGCAGTTCTTC. Protein product: CASSLALGTGSDEQFF.

This clonotype turned up a few times. The chain uses TRBV7-9 and TRBJ2-7, with 9 bases aligning to TRBD1. CDR3 length: 15 amino acids. V lost 5 bases and J lost 4; bases outside the gene matches: 9. Germline V CDR1 and CDR2: SEHNR, FQNEAQ (reference sequence). The CDR3 loop reads CASSQPGQGVYEQYF. CDR3 in DNA: TGTGCCAGCAGCCAACCGGGACAGGGTGTTTACGAGCAGTACTTC.

The chain carries TRBV2 and TRBJ2-1; maybe TRBD1 (6 bases). V was cut by 8 bases and J by 7 bases, with 18 bases left in between. Germline V gene sequence: CDR1 SNHLY, CDR2 FYNNEI. There are 14 residues in the CDR3. The CDR3 DNA reads TGTGCCAGCGGACGGGACAAGGAAACTAATGAGCAGTTCTTC. Its translation: CASGRDKETNEQFF.

V is TRBV12-3 or TRBV12-4 and J is TRBJ2-5; TRBD2 agrees at 10 bases. V trimming: 3 bases; J trimming: 6 bases; junction bases outside the gene matches: 7. This CDR3 is 15 amino acids long. The CDR3 loop reads CASSFSSGRFKTQYF. The CDR3 DNA follows: TGTGCCAGCAGTTTTTCTAGCGGGAGATTTAAGACCCAGTACTTC.

This clonotype was picked up a small number of times. The chain carries TRBV29-1 and TRBJ2-1; 8 bases align to TRBD1. The V and J ends lost 6 bases and 6 bases, in that order; junction bases with no gene match: 10. The V gene's germline CDR1 is SQVTM and CDR2 ANQGSEA. CDR3 size: 14 residues. CDR3: CSVSDRGRTNEQFF. CDR3 in DNA: TGCAGCGTATCTGACAGGGGACGCACCAATGAGCAGTTCTTC.

This clonotype has only one observation. V and J are TRBV27 and TRBJ2-2, with a possible D match to TRBD2 (5 bases). V was trimmed by 5 bases and J by 8 bases, leaving 9 bases between them. This CDR3 has 12 amino acids. Germline lookup yields CDR1 MNHEY and CDR2 SMNVEV (reference sequence). Here the CDR3 DNA reads TGTGCCAGCAGTGGAATAGCGGGGGAGCTGTTTTTT. It encodes CASSGIAGELFF.

This clonotype was found a few times. The chain has TRBV27 and TRBJ2-3; 7 nucleotides agree with TRBD2. The CDR3 covers 16 residues. Trimming removed 0 bases from V and 2 bases from J; junction bases left unmatched: 5. CDR1 and CDR2 (germline): MNHEY, SMNVEV (reference sequence). The CDR3 coding sequence is TGTGCCAGCAGTTTATCGGGGGGGGTTCCCACAGATACGCAGTATTTT. Translating it yields CASSLSGGVPTDTQYF.

This clonotype came up a few times. This chain joins TRBV6-1 and TRBJ1-1; 8 bases fit TRBD1. Germline V gene sequence: CDR1 MNHNS, CDR2 SASEGT. CDR3 length: 16 amino acids. The junction had 16 bases not matched to a gene; V was cut back by 5 bases and J by 8 bases. For the CDR3, the DNA is TGTGCCAGCAGTCCGGAGACAGGGGACAAAAGGACCGAAGCTTTCTTT. Residues: CASSPETGDKRTEAFF.

This clonotype showed up just a few times. The rearrangement uses TRBV12-3 or TRBV12-4 and TRBJ2-1, with D perhaps matching TRBD1 (6 bases). The CDR3 is 15 residues long. The V end lost 3 bases, the J end lost 4 bases, and 13 bases lay between the germline ends. In DNA, the CDR3 is TGTGCCAGCAGTTTTCCAGGGGACCTTTACAATGAGCAGTTCTTC. It is translated as CASSFPGDLYNEQFF.

This clonotype was seen ten or more times. The V and J genes are TRBV11-3 and TRBJ2-1; TRBD2 matches 7 bases. CDR1 and CDR2 from the germline V gene are SGHNT and YENEEA. V lost 3 bases and J lost 0; bases outside the gene matches: 5. The CDR3 runs to 16 residues. The CDR3 coding sequence is TGTGCCAGCAGCTTGGGAGGGGATCCCTCCTACAATGAGCAGTTCTTC. Protein: CASSLGGDPSYNEQFF.

The J gene is TRBJ1-5, the V gene TRBV27; D possibly corresponds to TRBD1 (6 bases). Trimming removed 5 bases at V and 1 base at J, with 12 bases between. The CDR3 covers 15 residues. The V gene's germline CDR1 is MNHEY and CDR2 SMNVEV (reference sequence). The CDR3, as DNA: TGTGCCAGCAGTCCAACAACAGGGAGCAATCAGCCCCAGCATTTT. Residues: CASSPTTGSNQPQHF.

This clonotype occurred many times. The chain recombines TRBV6-1 with TRBJ1-3, with D perhaps matching TRBD1 (5 bases). Trimming stripped 7 bases from V and 0 bases from J, with 13 bases between. The CDR3 length is 15 residues. Germline assignment: CDR1 MNHNS and CDR2 SASEGT. The CDR3 spells CASKGKPSSGNTIYF. DNA of the CDR3: TGTGCCAGCAAGGGGAAGCCCAGCTCTGGAAACACCATATATTTT.

CDR3 coding DNA: TGCGCCAGCGGAAAGGCTAGCACAGATACGCAGTATTTT. Protein product: CASGKASTDTQYF. The chain couples TRBV5-1 to TRBJ2-3; the D is unclear. CDR3 length: 13 amino acids. Trimming cost V 7 bases and J 0 bases, with 9 bases left between them. The germline CDR1 and CDR2 sequences are SGHRS and YFSETQ.

The chain has TRBV29-1 and TRBJ1-1; D unresolved. Trimming removed 4 bases from V and 4 bases from J, with 7 bases in between. The germline V gene encodes CDR1 SQVTM and CDR2 ANQGSEA. The CDR3 is made up of 11 amino acids. DNA of the CDR3: TGCAGCGTTGTCGTAAGCACTGAAGCTTTCTTT. Translating gives CSVVVSTEAFF.

This clonotype was observed a few times. The genes are TRBV5-4 and TRBJ1-6; possible D gene TRBD1, 5 bases. CDR1 and CDR2 from the germline V gene are SGHNT and YYREEE (reference sequence). The CDR3 length is 15 residues. V shed 1 base and J shed 10 bases, with 15 bases lying between them. In DNA, the CDR3 is TGTGCCAGCAGCTTGCAGGGCGTAGTGGTCTCACCCCTCCACTTT. Translated, it gives CASSLQGVVVSPLHF. Together with reference TRBV5-4 and TRBJ1-6, the CDR3 gives the full variable domain: ETGVTQSPTHLIKTRGQQVTLRCSSQSGHNTVSWYQQALGQGPQFIFQYYREEENGRGNFPPRFSGLQFPNYSSELNVNALELDDSALYLCASSLQGVVVSPLHFGNGTRLTVT.

This clonotype has only a few counts. The chain couples TRBV12-3 or TRBV12-4 to TRBJ1-1; D is possibly TRBD1 (6 bases). The CDR3 covers 14 residues. V was trimmed by 7 bases and J by 1 base, leaving 13 bases between them. The CDR3 sequence: CASKLGGKNTEAFF. DNA for the CDR3: TGTGCCAGCAAGCTGGGGGGCAAGAACACTGAAGCTTTCTTT.

The chain employs TRBV28 and TRBJ2-1; D possibly corresponds to TRBD2 (5 bases). Looked up from germline, CDR1 is MDHEN and CDR2 is SYDVKM. This CDR3 comprises 16 residues. V was cut by 2 bases and J by 2 bases, with 13 bases left in between. The CDR3 loop is CASSLAPSRTYNEQFF. CDR3 bases: TGTGCCAGCAGTTTAGCTCCTAGCAGAACCTACAATGAGCAGTTCTTC.

The table lists this clonotype with a few counts. This chain joins TRBV12-3 or TRBV12-4 and TRBJ2-7, with 11 bases fitting TRBD2. The CDR3 runs 15 residues. V trimming: 6 bases; J trimming: 2 bases; junction bases outside the gene matches: 6. The CDR3 spells CASSYRLAGTYEQYF. The CDR3 nucleotides read TGTGCCAGCAGCTACCGACTAGCGGGGACCTACGAGCAGTACTTC.

This rearrangement joins TRBV28 to TRBJ2-3; 11 bases fit TRBD2. In germline, CDR1 is MDHEN, CDR2 SYDVKM. The CDR3 has 14 residues. With 8 bases clipped from V and 7 bases from J, the junction kept 8 bases outside the gene matches. DNA of the CDR3: TGTGCCAGCTCTTTAGCGGGAGGGCCGAATACGCAGTATTTT. It yields the protein CASSLAGGPNTQYF.

Points on this clonotype: At one boundary the junction diverges from the germline segment, which might be a read error. This chain links TRBV30 with TRBJ1-4; D is possibly TRBD1 (6 bases). CDR1 is GTSNPN, CDR2 SVGIG, per germline (reference sequence). The CDR3 loop spans 14 amino acids. The CDR3 DNA is TGTGCCTCCCGTGGGGGGGCAACCAATGAAAAACTGTTTTTT. It codes for CASRGGATNEKLFF.